This T cell receptor beta chain was obtained from a study of shared clonotypes between healthy human individuals. Germline V gives CDR1 SGHAT, CDR2 FQNNGV. The CDR3 spans 16 residues. The V gene end was trimmed by 6 bases and the J gene end by 4 bases; junction bases not matched to a gene: 14. Some clones are missing from TCRdb's copy, which holds only in-frame ones; the method was immunoSEQ multiplex PCR. Here the sample spans a few million clones, over 85% being singletons. The TCR was taken from a man between 18 and 29 years old in good health. The sequenced material came from naive CD4+ T cells sorted from blood. Subset of the sample: CD45RA+ positively selected. V gene TRBV11-2 combines with J gene TRBJ2-7, with 8 bases identical to TRBD2. CDR3 sequence reads: CASSPGTSGAAYEQYF. The CDR3 DNA reads as TGTGCCAGCAGTCCCGGGACTAGTGGAGCGGCGTACGAGCAGTACTTC.